Each of the 4 T cell receptor beta chains below was sequenced from the same sample in a study of T cells in Graves' hyperthyroidism and ophthalmopathy. Using RNA transcripts as the source, TCR beta CDR3 regions were amplified. RT-PCR in the first round (using the HTBI primer set) targeted the TCR CDR3. TCRdb passed the multiplex PCR reads through MiXCR, listing each CDR3 protein once. The table shows almost 600,000 distinct CDR3 sequences, with around 14% occurring only once. Sequenced input: blood. These receptors were collected from a woman aged 25 to 39 with Graves' hyperthyroidism that later progressed to Graves' ophthalmopathy.

This clonotype has a handful of counts. The chain links TRBV18 to TRBJ1-4; D not certain. CDR1 is KGHSH and CDR2 is LQKENI in the germline V gene. This CDR3 is 18 amino acids long. V shed 2 bases and J shed 7 bases, with 23 bases lying between them. Here the CDR3 reads CASSPKGHEAAVIEKLFF. The CDR3 bases are TGTGCCAGCTCACCAAAGGGTCATGAGGCAGCGGTAATTGAAAAACTGTTTTTT.

The sample holds many counts of this clonotype. This chain uses TRBV14 with TRBJ2-7; TRBD2 aligns across 10 bases. The J segment lost 4 bases and the V segment lost 4 bases, leaving 4 bases of the junction unmatched. CDR3 length: 14 amino acids. Germline CDR1 SGHDN, CDR2 FVKESK. CDR3 in amino acids: CASSPYSGGYEQYF. CDR3 DNA: TGTGCCAGCAGCCCTTATAGCGGGGGGTACGAGCAGTACTTC. Looking up the rest from reference TRBV14 and TRBJ2-7 gives the full variable domain: EAGVTQFPSHSVIEKGQTVTLRCDPISGHDNLYWYRRVMGKEIKFLLHFVKESKQDESGMPNNRFLAERTGGTYSTLKVQPAELEDSGVYFCASSPYSGGYEQYFGPGTRLTVT.

The table lists this clonotype with many counts. The chain combines TRBV24-1 with TRBJ2-1; D tentatively reads TRBD1 or TRBD2 (5 bases each). From germline, CDR1 is KGHDR and CDR2 SFDVKD. Between the trimmed V and J ends, which lost 7 bases and 3 bases, there was a span of 24 bases. The CDR3 extends over 18 amino acids. The DNA for the CDR3 is TGTGCCACCAGCCGGGACCGTCGACACATTTACTGCTACAATGAGCAGTTCTTC. Translating gives CATSRDRRHIYCYNEQFF.

This clonotype was observed many times. The chain recombines TRBV29-1 with TRBJ2-3; D is undetermined. The V gene's germline CDR1 is SQVTM and CDR2 ANQGSEA. The CDR3 totals 15 residues. Deletions cut 4 bases from V and 0 bases from J, with 14 bases between. CDR3 sequence: CSVVRAISSTDTQYF. The CDR3 bases are TGCAGCGTTGTTAGGGCGATTTCTAGCACAGATACGCAGTATTTT.